This T cell receptor (beta chain) was captured by sequencing in a study of shared clonotypes between healthy human individuals. Trimming stripped 0 bases from V and 8 bases from J, with 10 bases between. Per germline, CDR1 WNHNN and CDR2 SYGVQD (reference sequence). CDR3 length: 13 amino acids. On this clone: Its antigen remains unidentified.

CD45RO-negative, CCR7-positively selected cells formed the naive CD8 fraction, excluding terminally differentiated effector memory CD45RA+ cells. Every immunoSEQ plate was one replicate of a subset's evenly spread DNA. Roughly 27,000 T cell genomes, or roughly 200 ng DNA, went into the sorted-subset replicate PCRs. TCRdb keeps only in-frame clones here, not all; method: immunoSEQ multiplex PCR. Of about 2.2 million clones listed, just under 95% were seen once; the top ten hold 1.5% to 2%. Study results and caveats: Donor scarcity curtailed the genetic and exposure-history diversity represented herein. Unshared clonotypes carried lower generation probabilities than those common to all four donors.

This clonotype originated in a man between 18 and 35 years old in good health. Some clones in this sample may be carry-over from other donors' samples. The sequenced material came from naive CD8+ T cells from PBMCs. J is TRBJ1-1 and V is TRBV10-1; D call uncertain. CDR3 in amino acids: CASSESLATEAFF. Written as DNA, the CDR3 is TGCGCCAGCAGTGAGTCGCTGGCGACAGAAGCTTTCTTT.